The 17 T cell receptor beta chains in this list originate from one sample, sequenced in a study of T cell repertoires in cytomegalovirus infection. TCRdb reprocessed the reads with MiXCR, giving one entry per CDR3 protein. The data hold under 150,000 distinct CDR3 sequences, with less than 9.5% observed a single time. The sample consisted of PBMCs. The receptors were sampled from a human donor in good health (CMV status not recorded). Some clones in this sample may be carry-over from other donors' samples.

This clonotype was recorded at least ten times. This sequence joins TRBV7-2 and TRBJ2-1, with D possibly TRBD2 on 6 matching bases. The CDR3 is 15 amino acids. Trimming left V 5 bases short and J 0 bases short, with 11 bases between. The germline CDR1 and CDR2 sequences are SGHTA and FQGNSA. For the CDR3, the DNA is TGTGCCAGCAGCCGGGACGGGGGCTCCTACAATGAGCAGTTCTTC. Amino acids: CASSRDGGSYNEQFF.

This clonotype was recorded many times. V gene TRBV5-6 combines with J gene TRBJ2-7; D call uncertain. The germline V and J ends were trimmed by 6 bases and 4 bases, with 8 bases remaining between them. Germline assignment: CDR1 SGHDT and CDR2 YYEEEE. The CDR3 extends over 11 amino acids. For the CDR3, the DNA is TGTGCCAGCAATGGAGCTTACGAGCAGTACTTC. Translated, it gives CASNGAYEQYF.

This clonotype showed up many times. This rearrangement joins TRBV5-4 to TRBJ1-2; D is unresolved. Germline V lookup: CDR1 SGHNT, CDR2 YYREEE (reference sequence). The CDR3 runs to 15 residues. Trimming pared 0 bases from V and 4 bases from J, leaving 13 bases between. The CDR3 region is CASSLGLTESYGYTF. Written as DNA, the CDR3 is TGTGCCAGCAGCTTGGGATTGACTGAGAGCTATGGCTACACCTTC. The full variable domain, its missing parts supplied by reference TRBV5-4 and TRBJ1-2, is ETGVTQSPTHLIKTRGQQVTLRCSSQSGHNTVSWYQQALGQGPQFIFQYYREEENGRGNFPPRFSGLQFPNYSSELNVNALELDDSALYLCASSLGLTESYGYTFGSGTRLTVV.

Ten or more counts support this clonotype. One end of the junction is discordant with germline, which a read error may explain. The CDR3 is CASSHSSGGPSYEQYF. CDR3 coding DNA: TGTGCCAGCAGTCACTCCTCGGGCGGGCCCTCCTACGAGCAGTACTTC. The chain couples TRBV6-6 to TRBJ2-7; D possibly corresponds to TRBD2 (5 bases). Germline CDR1 MNHNY, CDR2 SVGAGI (reference sequence). This CDR3 comprises 16 residues.

This clonotype has more than one count but fewer than ten. The V gene is TRBV29-1, the J gene TRBJ2-2; D might be TRBD1 or TRBD2, each matching 5 bases. This CDR3 comprises 10 residues. The V and J ends lost 7 bases and 5 bases respectively, with 5 bases between them. CDR1 SQVTM and CDR2 ANQGSEA come from the germline V gene. The DNA for the CDR3 is TGCAGCGGGGGGACCGGGGAGCTGTTTTTT. It specifies CSGGTGELFF.

This clonotype was detected a few times. The V gene is TRBV28, the J gene TRBJ1-3; D is undetermined. The CDR3 length is 12 residues. Looked up from germline, CDR1 is MDHEN and CDR2 is SYDVKM. V lost 6 bases and J 0 bases, leaving 3 bases between the germline ends. DNA for the CDR3: TGTGCCAGCAGGCCCTCTGGAAACACCATATATTTT. It specifies CASRPSGNTIYF.

Comment on this clonotype: A much larger clone sits a single nucleotide away, making a read error possible. The chain combines TRBV27 with TRBJ1-2, with 9 bases aligning to TRBD1. After removal of 10 bases from V and 6 bases from J, the junction contained 12 bases not matched to a gene. The CDR3 is made up of 14 amino acids. In germline, CDR1 is MNHEY, CDR2 SMNVEV (reference sequence). The CDR3 DNA follows: TGTGCCACCTCCTCCAGGACAGGGGTGGATGGCTACACCTTC. Amino acids: CATSSRTGVDGYTF.

The gene calls are TRBV5-4 and TRBJ2-5; TRBD1 agrees at 9 bases. Trimming removed 5 bases from V and 5 bases from J; junction bases left unmatched: 4. The CDR3 has 13 amino acids. Germline V gives CDR1 SGHNT, CDR2 YYREEE (reference sequence). DNA for the CDR3: TGTGCCAGCAGGGGGACAGGGATTGAGACCCAGTACTTC. Protein product: CASRGTGIETQYF.

This clonotype came up many times. This chain links TRBV12-3 or TRBV12-4 with TRBJ2-6; 10 positions match TRBD2. V was clipped by 5 bases and J by 1 base; unmatched bases: 8. The length of the CDR3 is 18 residues. As DNA, the CDR3 is TGTGCCAGCAGTCCCCAGAGCGGGGGGGGTTCTGGGGCCAACGTCCTGACTTTC. Amino acid sequence: CASSPQSGGGSGANVLTF.

At least ten counts were recorded for this clonotype. The V call is TRBV12-3 or TRBV12-4, the J call TRBJ2-1, with a weak D call TRBD2 (6 bases). Between the trimmed V and J ends, which lost 3 bases and 7 bases, there was a span of 7 bases. The CDR3 is made up of 12 amino acids. CDR3 bases: TGTGCCAGCAGTTTTGGGGGGAATGAGCAGTTCTTC. Translating it yields CASSFGGNEQFF.

There are a few counts of this clonotype. V and J are TRBV20-1 and TRBJ2-3; 11 bases are shared with TRBD2. Trimming cost V 1 base and J 2 bases; bases outside gene matches: 5. CDR1 and CDR2 from the germline V gene are DFQATT and SNEGSKA (reference sequence). The CDR3 is 16 amino acids. CDR3 sequence (DNA): TGCAGTGCTAGAGGAGGACTAGCGGGTCCCACAGATACGCAGTATTTT. It translates to CSARGGLAGPTDTQYF.

This clonotype was seen at least ten times. Here the CDR3 reads CASSLAASGAYNEQFF. In DNA, the CDR3 is TGTGCCAGCAGCTTAGCTGCTAGCGGGGCCTACAATGAGCAGTTCTTC. This rearrangement joins TRBV7-2 to TRBJ2-1; 9 positions agree with TRBD2. The CDR3 covers 16 residues. Germline V gene lookup returns CDR1 SGHTA and CDR2 FQGNSA. The J segment lost 2 bases and the V segment lost 0 bases, leaving 2 bases of the junction unmatched.

This clonotype was detected many times. CDR3 region: CAISDQTGTGELFF. CDR3 nucleotides: TGTGCCATCAGTGACCAGACAGGGACCGGGGAGCTGTTTTTT. The genes are TRBV10-3 and TRBJ2-2; 7 bases align to TRBD1. Germline V gene sequence: CDR1 ENHRY, CDR2 SYGVKD. CDR3 size: 14 residues. The V segment lost 3 bases and the J segment 5 bases; nucleotides outside the gene matches: 3.

This clonotype was seen many times. The chain is built from TRBV29-1 and TRBJ2-3, with D perhaps matching TRBD1 or TRBD2 (7 bases each). CDR3 length: 15 amino acids. CDR1 is SQVTM and CDR2 is ANQGSEA in the germline V gene. V dropped 4 bases and J dropped 1 base, with 15 bases sitting between them. The DNA of the CDR3 is TGCAGCGTTGTGGAGGGGGCGGGAGGCACAGATACGCAGTATTTT. Translating gives CSVVEGAGGTDTQYF.

At least ten counts were recorded for this clonotype. The V and J genes are TRBV29-1 and TRBJ2-5; TRBD2 agrees at 9 bases. The CDR3 contains 14 residues. Germline V gene lookup returns CDR1 SQVTM and CDR2 ANQGSEA. V was clipped by 7 bases and J by 1 base; unmatched bases: 7. Written as DNA, the CDR3 is TGCAGCGGGCTAGCGGGGCAACTCCAAGAGACCCAGTACTTC. This gives the protein CSGLAGQLQETQYF.

This clonotype was found many times. This rearrangement joins TRBV12-3 or TRBV12-4 to TRBJ1-1; a weak D match, TRBD1 (5 bases). The CDR3 is made up of 14 amino acids. V lost 6 bases and J 5 bases, leaving 16 bases between the germline ends. As DNA, the CDR3 is TGTGCCAGCAGCCTGGGACCAAAAGGGACTGAAGCTTTCTTT. It translates to CASSLGPKGTEAFF.

The chain uses TRBV12-3 or TRBV12-4 and TRBJ1-1; D is undetermined. There are 15 residues in the CDR3. Deletions cut 5 bases from V and 2 bases from J, with 15 bases between. The CDR3 loop is CASSPQASQNTEAFF. In nucleotides, the CDR3 is TGTGCCAGCAGTCCCCAAGCGTCCCAAAACACTGAAGCTTTCTTT.